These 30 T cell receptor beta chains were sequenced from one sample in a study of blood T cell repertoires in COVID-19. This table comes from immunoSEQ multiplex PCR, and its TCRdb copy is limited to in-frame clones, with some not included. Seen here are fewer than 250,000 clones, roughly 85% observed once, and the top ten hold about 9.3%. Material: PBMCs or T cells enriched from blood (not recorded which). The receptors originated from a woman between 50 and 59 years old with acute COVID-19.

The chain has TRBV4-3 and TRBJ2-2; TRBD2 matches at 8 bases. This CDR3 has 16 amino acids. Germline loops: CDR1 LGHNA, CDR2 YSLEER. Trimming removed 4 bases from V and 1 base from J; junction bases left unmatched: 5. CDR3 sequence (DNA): TGCGCCAGCAGCCTCGGGAGGGAGCGGAACACCGGGGAGCTGTTTTTT. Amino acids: CASSLGRERNTGELFF.

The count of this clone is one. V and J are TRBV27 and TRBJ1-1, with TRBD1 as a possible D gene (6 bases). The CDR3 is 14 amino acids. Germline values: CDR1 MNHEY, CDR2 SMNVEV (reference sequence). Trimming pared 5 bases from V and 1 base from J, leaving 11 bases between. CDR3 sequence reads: CASSAWTANTEAFF. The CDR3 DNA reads TGTGCCAGCAGTGCTTGGACAGCGAACACTGAAGCTTTCTTT.

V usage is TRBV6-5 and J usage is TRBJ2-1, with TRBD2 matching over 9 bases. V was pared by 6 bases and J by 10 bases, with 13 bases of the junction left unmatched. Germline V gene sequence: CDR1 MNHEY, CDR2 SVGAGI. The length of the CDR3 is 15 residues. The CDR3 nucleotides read TGTGCCAGCAGCCCACCGGGCGGGGGGGCCCGGGAGCAGTTCTTC. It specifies CASSPPGGGAREQFF.

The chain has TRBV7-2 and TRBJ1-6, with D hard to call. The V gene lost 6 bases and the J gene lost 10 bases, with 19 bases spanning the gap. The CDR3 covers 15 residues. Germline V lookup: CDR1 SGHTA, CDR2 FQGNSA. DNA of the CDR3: TGTGCCAGCAGGTCCAGAGAGGGTGGAGGCTCACCCCTCCACTTT. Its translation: CASRSREGGGSPLHF.

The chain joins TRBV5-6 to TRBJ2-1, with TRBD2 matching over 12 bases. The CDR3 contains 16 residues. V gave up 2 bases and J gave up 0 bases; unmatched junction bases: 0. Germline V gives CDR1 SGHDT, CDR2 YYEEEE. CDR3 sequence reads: CASSLLAGGSYNEQFF. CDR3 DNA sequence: TGTGCCAGCAGCTTACTAGCGGGGGGCTCCTACAATGAGCAGTTCTTC.

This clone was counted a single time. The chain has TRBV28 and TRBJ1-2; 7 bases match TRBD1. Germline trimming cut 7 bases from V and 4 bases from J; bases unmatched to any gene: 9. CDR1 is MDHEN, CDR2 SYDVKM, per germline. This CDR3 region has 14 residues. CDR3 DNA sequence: TGTGCCAGCACCGAAGCCGGGACAGTCTATGGCTACACCTTC. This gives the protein CASTEAGTVYGYTF.

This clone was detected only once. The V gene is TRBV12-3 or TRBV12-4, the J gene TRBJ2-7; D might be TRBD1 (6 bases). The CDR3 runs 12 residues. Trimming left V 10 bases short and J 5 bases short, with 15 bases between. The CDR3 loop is CATSRTVDEQYF. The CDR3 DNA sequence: TGTGCCACCTCTCGGACAGTAGACGAGCAGTACTTC.

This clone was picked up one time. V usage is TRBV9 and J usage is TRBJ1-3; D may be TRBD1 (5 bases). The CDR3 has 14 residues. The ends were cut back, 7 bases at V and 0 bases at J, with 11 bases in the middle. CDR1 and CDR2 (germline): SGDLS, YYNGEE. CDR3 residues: CASQRGDSGNTIYF. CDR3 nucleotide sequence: TGTGCCAGCCAACGGGGGGACTCTGGAAACACCATATATTTT. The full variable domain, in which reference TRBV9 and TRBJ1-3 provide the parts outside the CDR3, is DSGVTQTPKHLITATGQRVTLRCSPRSGDLSVYWYQQSLDQGLQFLIQYYNGEERAKGNILERFSAQQFPDLHSELNLSSLELGDSALYFCASQRGDSGNTIYFGEGSWLTVV.

The CDR3 bases are TGTGCCACCAGTGACTTGAGTATTGCGGGGGGCAACAATGAGCAGTTCTTC. Translation: CATSDLSIAGGNNEQFF. The V call is TRBV24-1, the J call TRBJ2-1, with TRBD2 matching 8 bases. V lost 4 bases, J lost 5 bases, and 12 bases stayed unmatched. Germline V gene lookup returns CDR1 KGHDR and CDR2 SFDVKD. This CDR3 has 17 residues.

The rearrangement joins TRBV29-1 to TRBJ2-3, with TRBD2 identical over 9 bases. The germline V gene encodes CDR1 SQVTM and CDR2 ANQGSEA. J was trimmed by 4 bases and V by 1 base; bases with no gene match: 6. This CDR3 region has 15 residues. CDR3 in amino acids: CSVEGPSGVADTQYF. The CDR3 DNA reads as TGCAGCGTTGAAGGGCCTAGCGGGGTGGCAGATACGCAGTATTTT.

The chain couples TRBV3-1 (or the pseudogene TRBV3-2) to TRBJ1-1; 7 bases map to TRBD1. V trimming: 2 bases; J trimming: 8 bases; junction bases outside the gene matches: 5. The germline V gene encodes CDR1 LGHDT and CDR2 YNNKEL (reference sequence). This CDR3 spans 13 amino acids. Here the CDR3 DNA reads TGTGCCAGCAGCCAAAGAGGGGGCGACGAAGCTTTCTTT. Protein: CASSQRGGDEAFF.

CDR3 nucleotide sequence: TGCAGTGCTACCCGACAGGAAAAACTGTTTTTT. This codes for CSATRQEKLFF. The chain recombines TRBV20-1 with TRBJ1-4; D might be TRBD1 (5 bases). The germline V and J ends were trimmed by 4 bases and 8 bases, with 8 bases remaining between them. Germline V gene sequence: CDR1 DFQATT, CDR2 SNEGSKA (reference sequence). The CDR3 totals 11 residues.

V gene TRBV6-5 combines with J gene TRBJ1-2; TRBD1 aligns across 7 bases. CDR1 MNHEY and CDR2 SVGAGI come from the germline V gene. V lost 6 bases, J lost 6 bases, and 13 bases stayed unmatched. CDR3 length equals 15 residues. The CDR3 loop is CASRITNRDSNGYTF. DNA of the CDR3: TGTGCCAGCAGAATAACCAACCGGGACAGCAATGGCTACACCTTC.

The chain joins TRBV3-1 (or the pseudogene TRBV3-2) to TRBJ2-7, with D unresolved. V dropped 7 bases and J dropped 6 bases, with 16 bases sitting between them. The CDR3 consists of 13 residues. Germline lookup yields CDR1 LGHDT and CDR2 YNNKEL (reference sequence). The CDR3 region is CASTATTVGEQYF. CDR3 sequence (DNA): TGTGCCAGCACGGCGACAACTGTGGGCGAGCAGTACTTC.

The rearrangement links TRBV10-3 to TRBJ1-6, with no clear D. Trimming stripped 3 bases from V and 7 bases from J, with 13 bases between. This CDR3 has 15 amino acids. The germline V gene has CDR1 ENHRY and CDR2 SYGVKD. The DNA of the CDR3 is TGTGCCATCAGTGACTTTGGGCAGTCCAATTCACCCCTCCACTTT. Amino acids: CAISDFGQSNSPLHF.

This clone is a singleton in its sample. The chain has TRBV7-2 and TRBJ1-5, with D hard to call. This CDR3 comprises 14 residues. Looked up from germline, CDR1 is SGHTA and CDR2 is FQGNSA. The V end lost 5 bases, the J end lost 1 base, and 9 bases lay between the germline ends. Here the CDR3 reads CASSQTKSNQPQHF. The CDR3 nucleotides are TGTGCCAGCAGCCAGACTAAAAGCAATCAGCCCCAGCATTTT.

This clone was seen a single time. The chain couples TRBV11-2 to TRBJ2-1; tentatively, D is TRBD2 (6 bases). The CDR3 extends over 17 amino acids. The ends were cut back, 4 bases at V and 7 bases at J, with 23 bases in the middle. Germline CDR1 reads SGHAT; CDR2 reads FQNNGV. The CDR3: CASSSVLGRSGGNEQFF. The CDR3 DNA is TGTGCCAGCAGCTCGGTTCTCGGGCGTTCTGGAGGGAATGAGCAGTTCTTC.

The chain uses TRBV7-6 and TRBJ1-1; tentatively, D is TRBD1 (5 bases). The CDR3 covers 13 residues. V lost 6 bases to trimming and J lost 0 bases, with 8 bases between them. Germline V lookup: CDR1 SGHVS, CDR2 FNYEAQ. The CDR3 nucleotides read TGTGCCAGCAGGCGGGACTTGAACACTGAAGCTTTCTTT. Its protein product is CASRRDLNTEAFF.

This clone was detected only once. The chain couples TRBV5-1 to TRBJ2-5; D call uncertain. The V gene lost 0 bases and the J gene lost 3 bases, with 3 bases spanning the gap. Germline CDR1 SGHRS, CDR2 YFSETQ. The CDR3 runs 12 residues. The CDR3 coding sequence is TGCGCCAGCAGCTTGGGCGAAGAGACCCAGTACTTC. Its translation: CASSLGEETQYF.

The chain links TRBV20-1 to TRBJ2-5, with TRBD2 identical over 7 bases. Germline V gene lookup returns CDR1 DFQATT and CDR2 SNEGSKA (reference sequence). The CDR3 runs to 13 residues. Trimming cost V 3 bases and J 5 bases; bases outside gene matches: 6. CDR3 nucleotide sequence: TGCAGTGCTAGTGCTCCTAGCGGTGAGACCCAGTACTTC. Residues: CSASAPSGETQYF.

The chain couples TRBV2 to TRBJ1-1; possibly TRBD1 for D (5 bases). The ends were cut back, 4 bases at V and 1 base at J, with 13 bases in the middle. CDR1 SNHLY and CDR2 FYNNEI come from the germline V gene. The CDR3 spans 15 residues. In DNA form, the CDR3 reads TGTGCCAGCAGTGCTAGGCAGGGAAAGAACACTGAAGCTTTCTTT. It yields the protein CASSARQGKNTEAFF.

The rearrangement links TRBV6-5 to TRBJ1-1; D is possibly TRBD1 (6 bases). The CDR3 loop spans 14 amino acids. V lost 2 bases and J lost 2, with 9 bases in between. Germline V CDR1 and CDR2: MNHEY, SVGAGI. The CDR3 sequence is CASSYRRGNTEAFF. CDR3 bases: TGTGCCAGCAGTTACCGCAGGGGAAACACTGAAGCTTTCTTT.

CDR3 loop: CASSGTSGGTGELFF. CDR3 sequence (DNA): TGTGCCAGCAGTGGGACTAGCGGGGGGACCGGGGAGCTGTTTTTT. J is TRBJ2-2 and V is TRBV2; the match to TRBD2 covers 14 bases. CDR3 length: 15 residues. Germline CDR1 and CDR2: SNHLY and FYNNEI. The V and J ends lost 4 bases and 5 bases, in that order; junction bases with no gene match: 0.

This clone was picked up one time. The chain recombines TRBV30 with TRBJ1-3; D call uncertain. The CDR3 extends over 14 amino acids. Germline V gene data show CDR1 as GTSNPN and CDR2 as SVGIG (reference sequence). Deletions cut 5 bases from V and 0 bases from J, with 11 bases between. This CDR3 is CAWGAGNSGNTIYF. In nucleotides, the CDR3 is TGTGCCTGGGGAGCAGGCAACTCTGGAAACACCATATATTTT. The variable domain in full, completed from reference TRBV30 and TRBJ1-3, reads SQTIHQWPATLVQPVGSPLSLECTVEGTSNPNLYWYRQAAGRGLQLLFYSVGIGQISSEVPQNLSASRPQDRQFILSSKKLLLSDSGFYLCAWGAGNSGNTIYFGEGSWLTVV.

This CDR3 is CATLDRANSPLHF. The CDR3 DNA is TGTGCCACCCTGGACAGGGCTAATTCACCCCTCCACTTT. This sequence joins TRBV19 and TRBJ1-6, with TRBD1 identical over 8 bases. The CDR3 has 13 amino acids. Germline assignment: CDR1 LNHDA and CDR2 SQIVND (reference sequence). V was clipped by 10 bases and J by 6 bases; unmatched bases: 5.

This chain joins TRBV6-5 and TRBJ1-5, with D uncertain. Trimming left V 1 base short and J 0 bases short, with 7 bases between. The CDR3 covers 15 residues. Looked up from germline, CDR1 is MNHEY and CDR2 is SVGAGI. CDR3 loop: CASSYLPVSNQPQHF. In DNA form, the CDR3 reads TGTGCCAGCAGTTACTTGCCAGTTAGCAATCAGCCCCAGCATTTT.

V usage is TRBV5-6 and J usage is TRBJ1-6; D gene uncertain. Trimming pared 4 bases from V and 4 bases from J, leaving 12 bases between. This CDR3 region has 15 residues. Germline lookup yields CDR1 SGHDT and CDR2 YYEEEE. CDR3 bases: TGTGCCAGCAGCACCGTAGGCGGGTATAATTCACCCCTCCACTTT. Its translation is CASSTVGGYNSPLHF. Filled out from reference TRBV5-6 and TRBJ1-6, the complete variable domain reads DAGVTQSPTHLIKTRGQQVTLRCSPKSGHDTVSWYQQALGQGPQFIFQYYEEEERQRGNFPDRFSGHQFPNYSSELNVNALLLGDSALYLCASSTVGGYNSPLHFGNGTRLTVT.

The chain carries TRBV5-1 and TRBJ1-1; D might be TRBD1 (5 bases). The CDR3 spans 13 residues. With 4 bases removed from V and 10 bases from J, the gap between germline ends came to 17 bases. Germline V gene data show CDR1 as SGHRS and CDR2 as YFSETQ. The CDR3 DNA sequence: TGCGCCAGCAGCATGGGGCAGGGAGGCGTAGCTTTCTTT. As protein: CASSMGQGGVAFF.

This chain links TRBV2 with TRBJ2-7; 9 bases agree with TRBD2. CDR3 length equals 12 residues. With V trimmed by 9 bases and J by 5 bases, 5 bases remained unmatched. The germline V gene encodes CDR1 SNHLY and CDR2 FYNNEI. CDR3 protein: CASSSGGHEQYF. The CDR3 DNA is TGTGCCAGTTCGAGCGGGGGGCACGAGCAGTACTTC.

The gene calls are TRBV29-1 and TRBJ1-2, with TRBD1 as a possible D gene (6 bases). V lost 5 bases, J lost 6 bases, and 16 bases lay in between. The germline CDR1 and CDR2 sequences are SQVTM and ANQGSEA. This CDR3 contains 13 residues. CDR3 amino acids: CSVSKGGADGYTF. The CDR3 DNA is TGCAGCGTTTCAAAAGGGGGGGCTGATGGCTACACCTTC. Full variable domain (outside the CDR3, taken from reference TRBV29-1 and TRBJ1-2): SAVISQKPSRDICQRGTSLTIQCQVDSQVTMMFWYRQQPGQSLTLIATANQGSEATYESGFVIDKFPISRPNLTFSTLTVSNMSPEDSSIYLCSVSKGGADGYTFGSGTRLTVV.